This T cell receptor (beta chain) was sequenced for a study of T cells after yellow fever vaccination. Study-level results: Contaminants from the bulk population, in the form of abundant clonotypes, could be found in FACS-sorted repertoires. Most clones from primary vaccination resurfaced after the booster (roughly 96% CD4, 70% to 90% CD8).

TCRdb redid the calling of the 5' RACE reads with MiXCR, one entry per CDR3 protein. The sample shows 620,000 or so distinct CDR3 sequences, around 16% of them seen only once. This clonotype was seen a few times. Its cognate antigen is unknown. The sequence was collected from a man younger than 35 who received the YFV17D yellow fever vaccine. The sequencing here drew on PBMCs, taken about 5 days after the first yellow fever vaccination.

The CDR3 DNA reads as TGCGCCAGCAGCTTGGAGACCCCGACGCGGCGTGGAAACACCATATATTTT. Amino acids: CASSLETPTRRGNTIYF. The chain combines TRBV5-1 with TRBJ1-3; the D is unclear. Trimming cost V 0 bases and J 3 bases, with 16 bases left between them. There are 17 residues in the CDR3. CDR1 is SGHRS, CDR2 YFSETQ, per germline.